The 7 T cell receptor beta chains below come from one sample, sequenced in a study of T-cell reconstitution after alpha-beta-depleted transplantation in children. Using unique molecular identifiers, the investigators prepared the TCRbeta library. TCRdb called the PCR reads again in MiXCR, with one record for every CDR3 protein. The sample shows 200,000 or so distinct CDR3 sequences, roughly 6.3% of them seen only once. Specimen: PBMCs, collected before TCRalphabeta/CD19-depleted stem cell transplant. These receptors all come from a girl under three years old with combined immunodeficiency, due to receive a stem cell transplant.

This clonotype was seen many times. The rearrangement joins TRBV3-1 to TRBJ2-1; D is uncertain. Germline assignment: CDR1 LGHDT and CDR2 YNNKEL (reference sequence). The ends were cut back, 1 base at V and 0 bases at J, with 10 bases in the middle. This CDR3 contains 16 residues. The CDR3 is CASSQGLLSSYNEQFF. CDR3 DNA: TGTGCCAGCAGCCAAGGACTTCTCAGCTCCTACAATGAGCAGTTCTTC.

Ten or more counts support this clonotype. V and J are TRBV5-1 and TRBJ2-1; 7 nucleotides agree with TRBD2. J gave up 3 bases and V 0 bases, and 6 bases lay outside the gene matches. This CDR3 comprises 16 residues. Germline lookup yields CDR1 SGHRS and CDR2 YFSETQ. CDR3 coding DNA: TGCGCCAGCAGCTTGGGGATCGGACTAGTCTACAATGAGCAGTTCTTC. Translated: CASSLGIGLVYNEQFF.

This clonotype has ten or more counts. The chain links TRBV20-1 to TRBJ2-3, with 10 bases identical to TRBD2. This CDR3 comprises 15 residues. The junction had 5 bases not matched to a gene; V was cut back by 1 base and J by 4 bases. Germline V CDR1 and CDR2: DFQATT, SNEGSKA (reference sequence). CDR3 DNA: TGCAGTGCTAGAGGCCCTAGCGGGAGCGCAGATACGCAGTATTTT. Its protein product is CSARGPSGSADTQYF.

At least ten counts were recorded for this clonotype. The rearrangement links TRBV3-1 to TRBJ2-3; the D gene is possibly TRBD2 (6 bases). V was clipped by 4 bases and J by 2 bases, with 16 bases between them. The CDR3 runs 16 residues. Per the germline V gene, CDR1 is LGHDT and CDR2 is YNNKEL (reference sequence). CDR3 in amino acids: CASSPILGGPTDTQYF. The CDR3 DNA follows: TGTGCCAGCAGCCCAATCTTGGGAGGCCCCACAGATACGCAGTATTTT.

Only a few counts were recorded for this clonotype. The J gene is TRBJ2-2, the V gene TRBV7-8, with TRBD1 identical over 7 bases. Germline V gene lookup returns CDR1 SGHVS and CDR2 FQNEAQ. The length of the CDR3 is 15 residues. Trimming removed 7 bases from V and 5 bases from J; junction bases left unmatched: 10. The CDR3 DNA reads TGTGCCAGCACCCGACAGGGCGAAATTACCGGGGAGCTGTTTTTT. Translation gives CASTRQGEITGELFF.

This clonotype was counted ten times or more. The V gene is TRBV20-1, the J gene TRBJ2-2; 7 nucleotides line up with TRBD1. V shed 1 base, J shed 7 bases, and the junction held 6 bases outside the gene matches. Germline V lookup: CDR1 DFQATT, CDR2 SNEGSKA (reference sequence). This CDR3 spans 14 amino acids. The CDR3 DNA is TGCAGTGCTAGAGTAGGGGGCGCGGGCGGGGAGCTGTTTTTT. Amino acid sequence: CSARVGGAGGELFF.

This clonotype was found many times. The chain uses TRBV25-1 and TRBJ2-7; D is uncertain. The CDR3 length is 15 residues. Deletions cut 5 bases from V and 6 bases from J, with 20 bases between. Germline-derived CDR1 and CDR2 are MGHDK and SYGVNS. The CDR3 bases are TGTGCCAGCAGTTCAATCGGGCGCAGTTCACGCGAGCAGTACTTC. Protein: CASSSIGRSSREQYF.